Listed below are T cell receptor beta chains from one sample, sequenced in a study of shared clonotypes between healthy human individuals. Some clones are missing from TCRdb's copy, which holds only in-frame ones; the method was immunoSEQ multiplex PCR. The sample contains around 1,100,000 clones, approximately 80% of which appear only once. Input material: memory CD4+ T cells from PBMCs. These receptors came from a man aged 18 to 30 in good health. Some clones in this sample may be carry-over from other donors' samples. CDR3s include the opening cysteine and the closing phenylalanine or tryptophan. The D gene is left open where the match is weak. Only part of the rows carry a size: once, few, many, or a class if the clone is expanded.

V gene	D gene	J gene	clone size	CDR3 protein	CDR3 DNA
TRBV28	.	TRBJ1-6	.	CASRQGNSPLHF	TGTGCCAGCAGGCAGGGTAATTCACCCCTCCACTTT
TRBV28	.	TRBJ2-7	few	CASSSRLGGRHEQYF	TGTGCCAGCAGTTCCAGGCTGGGGGGGCGGCACGAGCAGTACTTC
TRBV7-9	.	TRBJ2-7	.	CASSLSSSYEQYF	TGTGCCAGCAGCTTATCGAGCTCCTACGAGCAGTACTTC
TRBV4-2	.	TRBJ2-7	.	CASSQGAYEQYF	TGTGCCAGCAGCCAAGGGGCCTACGAGCAGTACTTC
TRBV7-2	.	TRBJ2-4	.	CASSLEFIRGAKNIQYF	TGTGCCAGCAGCTTAGAATTTATCAGGGGCGCCAAAAACATTCAGTACTTC
TRBV7-9	TRBD2	TRBJ2-1	few	CASTLRGEGFNEQFF	TGTGCCAGCACCCTACGGGGGGAGGGATTCAATGAGCAGTTCTTC
TRBV5-4	.	TRBJ2-1	.	CASSSYRREEQFF	TGTGCCAGCAGCTCCTACCGACGAGAAGAGCAGTTCTTC
TRBV10-3	TRBD1	TRBJ2-1	.	CAISEFGQVGNEQFF	TGTGCCATCAGTGAGTTTGGACAGGTCGGGAATGAGCAGTTCTTC
TRBV12-5	.	TRBJ2-3	once	CASGKDGINTDTQYF	TGTGCTAGTGGAAAGGACGGGATAAACACAGATACGCAGTATTTT
TRBV7-2	.	TRBJ1-2	once	CASSSGLNYGYTF	TGTGCCAGCAGCTCGGGGCTTAACTATGGCTACACCTTC
TRBV11-3	.	TRBJ2-3	once	CASSLDSGRTDTQYF	TGTGCCAGCAGCTTAGACAGCGGCCGCACAGATACGCAGTATTTT
TRBV11-2	.	TRBJ2-1	many	CASSLARLAANEQFF	TGTGCCAGCAGCTTAGCTAGACTGGCTGCCAATGAGCAGTTCTTC
TRBV7-9	.	TRBJ1-1	.	CASSLAGGNTEAFF	TGTGCCAGCAGCTTAGCCGGGGGGAACACTGAAGCTTTCTTT
TRBV6-5	.	TRBJ1-6	.	CASSYREDSPLHF	TGTGCCAGCAGTTACAGGGAGGACTCACCCCTCCACTTT
TRBV19	TRBD1	TRBJ1-2	.	CASTTQGSTNYGYTF	TGTGCCAGTACCACACAGGGGTCCACTAACTATGGCTACACCTTC
TRBV4-1	.	TRBJ2-7	.	CASSQEGVAAYEQYF	TGCGCCAGCAGCCAAGAGGGGGTGGCGGCCTACGAGCAGTACTTC
TRBV11-2	.	TRBJ1-3	.	CASRRTASSGNTIYF	TGTGCCAGCAGGCGGACAGCGAGCTCTGGAAACACCATATATTTT
TRBV9	TRBD1	TRBJ1-4	.	CASSAGDRGRGEKLFF	TGTGCCAGCAGCGCCGGGGACAGGGGGCGAGGAGAAAAACTGTTTTTT
TRBV30	TRBD2	TRBJ2-7	few	CAWSLAGVVYEQYF	TGTGCCTGGAGTCTAGCGGGAGTAGTCTACGAGCAGTACTTC
TRBV15	.	TRBJ1-4	once	CATNKQRLEKLFF	TGTGCCACGAATAAACAGCGACTTGAAAAACTGTTTTTT
TRBV5-5	.	TRBJ2-5	.	CASSLGRDQEAQYF	TGTGCCAGCAGCTTGGGACGGGACCAAGAGGCCCAGTACTTC
TRBV7-9	.	TRBJ2-3	.	CASSDIPWTPDTQYF	TGTGCCAGCAGCGATATCCCCTGGACCCCAGATACGCAGTATTTT
TRBV6-7	TRBD2	TRBJ2-7	once	CASSPRGGAPSYEQYF	TGTGCCAGCAGTCCACGGGGAGGGGCCCCCTCCTACGAGCAGTACTTC
TRBV15	.	TRBJ1-3	.	CATSRDVQSGNTIYF	TGTGCCACCAGCAGAGATGTACAGAGTGGAAACACCATATATTTT
TRBV5-4	.	TRBJ1-2	.	CASSYLQTGGDYGYTF	TGTGCCAGCAGCTATCTACAGACAGGAGGGGACTATGGCTACACCTTC
TRBV7-2	TRBD2	TRBJ2-5	.	CASTESGRAGETQYF	TGTGCCAGCACCGAGAGCGGGAGGGCCGGGGAGACCCAGTACTTC
TRBV6-6	.	TRBJ2-7	.	CASSYDRVYEQYF	TGTGCCAGCAGTTACGACAGAGTCTACGAGCAGTACTTC
TRBV29-1	TRBD2	TRBJ2-7	once	CSVLAGSYEQYF	TGCAGCGTACTAGCGGGATCCTACGAGCAGTACTTC
TRBV4-1	.	TRBJ1-1	.	CASSQAGGGNTEAFF	TGCGCCAGCAGCCAAGCTGGGGGGGGCAACACTGAAGCTTTCTTT
TRBV27	.	TRBJ1-1	.	CASSLSRSTEAFF	TGTGCCAGCAGTTTAAGTAGATCCACTGAAGCTTTCTTT
TRBV15	.	TRBJ1-3	.	CATSRVQPGNTIYF	TGTGCCACCAGCAGAGTCCAGCCTGGAAACACCATATATTTT
TRBV18	.	TRBJ1-1	once	CASSPQESMNTEAFF	TGTGCCAGCTCACCACAGGAGAGCATGAACACTGAAGCTTTCTTT
TRBV28	TRBD2	TRBJ2-3	.	CASSFPASGRPSTDTQYF	TGTGCCAGCAGTTTTCCGGCTAGCGGGAGACCCAGCACAGATACGCAGTATTTT
TRBV28	TRBD2	TRBJ2-3	.	CASSLSRAGVTDTQYF	TGTGCCAGCAGTTTATCCCGCGCGGGAGTGACAGATACGCAGTATTTT
TRBV28	.	TRBJ2-7	.	CASSLPQVPRYF	TGTGCCAGCAGTTTGCCACAGGTGCCTAGGTACTTC
TRBV19	.	TRBJ2-2	few	CASSISTSNTGELFF	TGTGCCAGTAGTATTTCGACTTCGAACACCGGGGAGCTGTTTTTT
TRBV7-2	.	TRBJ2-7	many	CASSFNFDSYEQYF	TGTGCCAGCAGCTTTAACTTCGACTCCTACGAGCAGTACTTC
TRBV27	TRBD2	TRBJ2-1	.	CASGTDLMWASGRKFVHNEQFF	TGTGCCAGCGGAACTGACTTGATGTGGGCTAGCGGGAGAAAATTCGTCCACAATGAGCAGTTCTTC
TRBV6-6	.	TRBJ2-1	.	CASSLKTGSVTNEQFF	TGTGCCAGCAGTCTAAAAACGGGATCCGTGACCAATGAGCAGTTCTTC
TRBV27	.	TRBJ2-6	.	CASKGSGANVLTF	TGTGCCAGCAAAGGCTCTGGGGCCAACGTCCTGACTTTC
TRBV11-2	.	TRBJ2-7	.	CASSLAFRGSDYEQYF	TGTGCCAGCAGCTTAGCGTTTAGGGGAAGTGACTACGAGCAGTACTTC
TRBV7-6	TRBD1	TRBJ2-5	.	CASSLGGQTQETQYF	TGTGCCAGCAGCTTAGGGGGACAGACACAAGAGACCCAGTACTTC
TRBV5-1	TRBD2	TRBJ2-1	.	CASGLADLSYNEQFF	TGCGCCAGCGGTCTAGCGGATCTCTCCTACAATGAGCAGTTCTTC
TRBV9	.	TRBJ2-3	.	CASSPDRDTQYF	TGTGCCAGCAGCCCCGACAGGGATACGCAGTATTTT
TRBV7-2	TRBD2	TRBJ2-1	.	CASSSGLAEYNEQFF	TGTGCCAGCAGCTCGGGACTAGCGGAATACAATGAGCAGTTCTTC
TRBV28	.	TRBJ2-5	.	CASGPSWRTQYF	TGTGCCAGCGGGCCCTCTTGGAGGACCCAGTACTTC
TRBV28	.	TRBJ2-5	.	CASNDRGAWPQETQYF	TGTGCCAGCAACGACCGGGGGGCCTGGCCACAAGAGACCCAGTACTTC
TRBV28	TRBD2	TRBJ2-7	.	CASLTGGRSTYEQYF	TGTGCCAGCCTTACGGGGGGTCGCTCCACCTACGAGCAGTACTTC
TRBV5-1	.	TRBJ1-1	.	CASSLDGLNTEAFF	TGCGCCAGCAGCTTGGATGGCCTTAACACTGAAGCTTTCTTT
TRBV5-1	.	TRBJ1-1	.	CASSPDGSNTEAFF	TGCGCCAGCAGCCCCGACGGGAGTAACACTGAAGCTTTCTTT
TRBV15	TRBD1	TRBJ1-4	.	CATSREDRGHEKLFF	TGTGCCACCAGCAGAGAGGACAGGGGGCACGAAAAACTGTTTTTT
TRBV2	TRBD1	TRBJ1-2	.	CASRDLGQGRAANYGYTF	TGTGCCAGCCGAGACCTGGGACAGGGACGGGCCGCCAACTATGGCTACACCTTC
TRBV28	TRBD1	TRBJ1-2	.	CASRDERTGEGYTF	TGTGCCAGCAGAGACGAAAGGACAGGGGAAGGCTACACCTTC
TRBV28	TRBD1	TRBJ1-4	once	CASRTQGAEKLFF	TGTGCCAGCAGGACCCAGGGGGCCGAAAAACTGTTTTTT
TRBV9	.	TRBJ2-1	.	CASSVDGRDSYNEQFF	TGTGCCAGCAGCGTAGACGGACGCGACTCCTACAATGAGCAGTTCTTC
TRBV11-2	.	TRBJ2-2	.	CASSRTANTGELFF	TGTGCCAGCAGCAGGACAGCGAACACCGGGGAGCTGTTTTTT
TRBV5-1	TRBD1	TRBJ2-5	.	CASRGQGGGGQETQYF	TGCGCCAGCAGGGGACAGGGCGGAGGAGGGCAAGAGACCCAGTACTTC
TRBV18	.	TRBJ1-1	.	CASSPQGRLMNTEAFF	TGTGCCAGCTCACCTCAAGGCAGATTGATGAACACTGAAGCTTTCTTT
TRBV6-5	.	TRBJ1-1	few	CASRGGSATEAFF	TGTGCCAGCAGGGGGGGCTCAGCTACTGAAGCTTTCTTT
TRBV5-1	.	TRBJ2-5	.	CASSLALASGTQYF	TGCGCCAGCAGCTTGGCCCTAGCGTCGGGGACCCAGTACTTC